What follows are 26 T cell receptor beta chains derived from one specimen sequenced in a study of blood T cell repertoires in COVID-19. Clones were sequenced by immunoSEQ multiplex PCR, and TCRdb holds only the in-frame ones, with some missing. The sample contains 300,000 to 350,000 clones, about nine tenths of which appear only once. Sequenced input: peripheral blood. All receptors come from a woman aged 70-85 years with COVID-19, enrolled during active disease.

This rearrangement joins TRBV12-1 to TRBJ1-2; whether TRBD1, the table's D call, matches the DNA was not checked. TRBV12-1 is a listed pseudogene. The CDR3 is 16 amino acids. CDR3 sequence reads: CASSPRDRGSGYGYTF. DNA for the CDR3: TGTGCCAGCAGCCCCCGGGACAGGGGGTCGGGCTATGGCTACACCTTC.

CDR3 in DNA: TGTGCCGTTCGGACAGGGGGGGACGAGCAGTACTTC. Residues: CAVRTGGDEQYF. The V gene is TRBV2, the J gene TRBJ2-7; TRBD1 matches 10 bases. From germline, CDR1 is SNHLY and CDR2 FYNNEI. Trimming took 11 bases from V and 5 from J; bases not matched to a gene: 6. The CDR3 runs to 12 residues. Looking up the rest from reference TRBV2 and TRBJ2-7 gives the full variable domain: EPEVTQTPSHQVTQMGQEVILRCVPISNHLYFYWYRQILGQKVEFLVSFYNNEISEKSEIFDDQFSVERPDGSNFTLKIRSTKLEDSAMYFCAVRTGGDEQYFGPGTRLTVT.

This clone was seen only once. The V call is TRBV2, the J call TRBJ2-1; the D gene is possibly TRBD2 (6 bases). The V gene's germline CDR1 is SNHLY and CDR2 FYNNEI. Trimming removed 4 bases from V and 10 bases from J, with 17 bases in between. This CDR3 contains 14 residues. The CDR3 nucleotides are TGTGCCAGCAGTGCGGGAGAAATCCGGCCCGAGCAGTTCTTC. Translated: CASSAGEIRPEQFF.

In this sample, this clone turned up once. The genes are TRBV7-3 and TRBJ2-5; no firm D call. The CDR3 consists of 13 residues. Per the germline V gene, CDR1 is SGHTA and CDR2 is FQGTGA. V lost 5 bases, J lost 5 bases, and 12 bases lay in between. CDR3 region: CASSPGGEETQYF. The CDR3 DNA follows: TGTGCCAGCAGCCCCGGTGGAGAGGAGACCCAGTACTTC.

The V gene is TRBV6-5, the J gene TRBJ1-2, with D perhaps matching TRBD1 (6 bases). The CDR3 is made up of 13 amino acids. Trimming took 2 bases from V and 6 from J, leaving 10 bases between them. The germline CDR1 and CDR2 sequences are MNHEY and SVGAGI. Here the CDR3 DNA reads TGTGCCAGCAGTTACATGGGGGCGAATGGCTACACCTTC. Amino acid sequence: CASSYMGANGYTF.

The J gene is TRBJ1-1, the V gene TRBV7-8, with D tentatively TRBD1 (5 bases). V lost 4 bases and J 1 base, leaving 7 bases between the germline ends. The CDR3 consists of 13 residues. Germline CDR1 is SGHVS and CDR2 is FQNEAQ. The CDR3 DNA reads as TGTGCCAGCAGCTGGAGGGGGAACACTGAAGCTTTCTTT. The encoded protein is CASSWRGNTEAFF.

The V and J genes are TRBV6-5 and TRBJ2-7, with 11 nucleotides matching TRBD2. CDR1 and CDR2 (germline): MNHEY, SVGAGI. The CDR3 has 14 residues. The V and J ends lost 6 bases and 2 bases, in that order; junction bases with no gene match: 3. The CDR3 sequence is CASRVLAGAYEQYF. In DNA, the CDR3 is TGTGCCAGCAGGGTACTAGCGGGGGCCTACGAGCAGTACTTC.

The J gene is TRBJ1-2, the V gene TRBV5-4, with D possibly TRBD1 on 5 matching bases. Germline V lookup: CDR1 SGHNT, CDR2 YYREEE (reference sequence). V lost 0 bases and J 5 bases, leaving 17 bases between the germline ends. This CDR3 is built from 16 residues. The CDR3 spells CASSLGPLLGDYGYTF. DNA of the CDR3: TGTGCCAGCAGCTTGGGGCCACTCCTAGGGGATTATGGCTACACCTTC.

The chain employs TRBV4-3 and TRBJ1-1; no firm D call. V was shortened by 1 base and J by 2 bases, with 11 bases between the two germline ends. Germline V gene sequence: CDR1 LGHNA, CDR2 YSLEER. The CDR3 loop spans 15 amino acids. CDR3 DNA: TGCGCCAGCAGCCAAGCTCCGAACAGCAACACTGAAGCTTTCTTT. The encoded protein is CASSQAPNSNTEAFF.

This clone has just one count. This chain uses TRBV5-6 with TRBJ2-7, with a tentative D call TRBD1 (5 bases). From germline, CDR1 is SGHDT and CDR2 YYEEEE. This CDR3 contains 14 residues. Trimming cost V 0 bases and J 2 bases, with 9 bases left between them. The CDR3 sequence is CASSLGGATYEQYF. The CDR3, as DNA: TGTGCCAGCAGCTTGGGGGGCGCTACCTACGAGCAGTACTTC. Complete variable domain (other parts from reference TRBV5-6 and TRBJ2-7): DAGVTQSPTHLIKTRGQQVTLRCSPKSGHDTVSWYQQALGQGPQFIFQYYEEEERQRGNFPDRFSGHQFPNYSSELNVNALLLGDSALYLCASSLGGATYEQYFGPGTRLTVT.

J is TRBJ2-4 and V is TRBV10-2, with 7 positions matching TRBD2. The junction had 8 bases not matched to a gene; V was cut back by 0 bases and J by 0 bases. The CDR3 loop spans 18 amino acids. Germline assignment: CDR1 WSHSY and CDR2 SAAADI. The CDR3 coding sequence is TGCGCCAGCAGTGAGTCTAAGCGGGGACTTCTAGCCAAAAACATTCAGTACTTC. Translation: CASSESKRGLLAKNIQYF.

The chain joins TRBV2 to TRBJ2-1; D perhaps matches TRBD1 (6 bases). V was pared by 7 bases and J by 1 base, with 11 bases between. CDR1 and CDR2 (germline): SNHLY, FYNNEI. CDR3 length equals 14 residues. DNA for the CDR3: TGTGCCAGCAAGGGGGTTGTATCCTACAATGAGCAGTTCTTC. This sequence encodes CASKGVVSYNEQFF.

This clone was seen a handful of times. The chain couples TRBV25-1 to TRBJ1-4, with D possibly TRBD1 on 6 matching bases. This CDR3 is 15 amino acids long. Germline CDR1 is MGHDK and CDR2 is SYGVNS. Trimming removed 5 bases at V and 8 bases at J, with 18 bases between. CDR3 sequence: CASSRGGAFGEKLFF. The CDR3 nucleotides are TGTGCCAGCAGTAGGGGGGGGGCCTTTGGAGAAAAACTGTTTTTT.

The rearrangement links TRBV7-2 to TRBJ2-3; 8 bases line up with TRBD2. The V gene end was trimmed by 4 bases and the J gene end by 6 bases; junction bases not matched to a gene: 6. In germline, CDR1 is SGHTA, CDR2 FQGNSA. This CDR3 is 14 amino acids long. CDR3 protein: CASSSGLAGDTQYF. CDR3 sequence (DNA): TGTGCCAGCAGCTCCGGACTAGCCGGCGATACGCAGTATTTT.

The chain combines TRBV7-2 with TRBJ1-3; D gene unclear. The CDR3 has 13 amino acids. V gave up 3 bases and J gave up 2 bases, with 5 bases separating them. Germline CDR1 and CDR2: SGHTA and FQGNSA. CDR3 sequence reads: CASSFDTGNTIYF. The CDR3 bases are TGTGCCAGCAGCTTTGACACTGGAAACACCATATATTTT. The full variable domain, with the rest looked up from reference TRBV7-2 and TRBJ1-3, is GAGVSQSPSNKVTEKGKDVELRCDPISGHTALYWYRQSLGQGLEFLIYFQGNSAPDKSGLPSDRFSAERTGGSVSTLTIQRTQQEDSAVYLCASSFDTGNTIYFGEGSWLTVV.

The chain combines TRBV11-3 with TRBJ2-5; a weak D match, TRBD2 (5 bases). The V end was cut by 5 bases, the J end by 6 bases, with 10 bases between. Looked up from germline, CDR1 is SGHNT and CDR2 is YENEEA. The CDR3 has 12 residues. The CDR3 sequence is CASSAGRKTQYF. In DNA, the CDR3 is TGTGCCAGCAGCGCGGGCCGCAAGACCCAGTACTTC.

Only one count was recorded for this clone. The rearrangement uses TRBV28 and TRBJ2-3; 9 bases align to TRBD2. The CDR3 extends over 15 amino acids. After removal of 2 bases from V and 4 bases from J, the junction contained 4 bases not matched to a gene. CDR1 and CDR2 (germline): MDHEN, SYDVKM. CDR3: CASSLGGGAPDTQYF. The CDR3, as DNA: TGTGCCAGCAGTTTAGGCGGGGGGGCCCCAGATACGCAGTATTTT. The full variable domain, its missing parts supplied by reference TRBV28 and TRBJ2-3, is DVKVTQSSRYLVKRTGEKVFLECVQDMDHENMFWYRQDPGLGLRLIYFSYDVKMKEKGDIPEGYSVSREKKERFSLILESASTNQTSMYLCASSLGGGAPDTQYFGPGTRLTVL.

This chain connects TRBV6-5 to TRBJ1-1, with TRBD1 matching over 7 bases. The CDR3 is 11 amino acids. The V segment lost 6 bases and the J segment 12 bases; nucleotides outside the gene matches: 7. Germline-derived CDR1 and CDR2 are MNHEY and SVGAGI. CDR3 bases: TGTGCCAGCAGCTCAGGGGGGTTAACTTTCTTT. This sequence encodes CASSSGGLTFF.

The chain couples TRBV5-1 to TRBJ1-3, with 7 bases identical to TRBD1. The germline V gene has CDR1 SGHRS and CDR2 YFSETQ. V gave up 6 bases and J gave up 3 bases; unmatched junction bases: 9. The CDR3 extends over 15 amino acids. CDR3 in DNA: TGCGCCAGCACTGAGAGGGGGCAGAATGGAAACACCATATATTTT. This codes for CASTERGQNGNTIYF.

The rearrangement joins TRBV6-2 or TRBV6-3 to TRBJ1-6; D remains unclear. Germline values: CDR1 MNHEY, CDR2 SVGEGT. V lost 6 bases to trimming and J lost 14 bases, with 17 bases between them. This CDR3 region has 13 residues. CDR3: CASSPNLLASLHF. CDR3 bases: TGTGCCAGCAGCCCAAACCTGCTAGCGTCCCTCCACTTT.

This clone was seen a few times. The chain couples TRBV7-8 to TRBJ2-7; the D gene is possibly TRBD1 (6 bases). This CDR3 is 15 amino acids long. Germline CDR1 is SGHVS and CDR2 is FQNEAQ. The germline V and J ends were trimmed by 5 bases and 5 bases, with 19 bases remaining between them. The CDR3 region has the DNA TGTGCCAGCAGCCGAGATGGGTGGGGGCGCGACGAGCAGTACTTC. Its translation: CASSRDGWGRDEQYF.

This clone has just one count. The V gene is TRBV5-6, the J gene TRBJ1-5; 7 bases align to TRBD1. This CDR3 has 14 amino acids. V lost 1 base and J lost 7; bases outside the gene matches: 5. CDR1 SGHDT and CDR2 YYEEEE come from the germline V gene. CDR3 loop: CASSLYQGGQPQHF. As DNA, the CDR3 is TGTGCCAGCAGCTTGTATCAGGGGGGACAGCCCCAGCATTTT. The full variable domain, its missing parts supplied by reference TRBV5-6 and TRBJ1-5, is DAGVTQSPTHLIKTRGQQVTLRCSPKSGHDTVSWYQQALGQGPQFIFQYYEEEERQRGNFPDRFSGHQFPNYSSELNVNALLLGDSALYLCASSLYQGGQPQHFGDGTRLSIL.

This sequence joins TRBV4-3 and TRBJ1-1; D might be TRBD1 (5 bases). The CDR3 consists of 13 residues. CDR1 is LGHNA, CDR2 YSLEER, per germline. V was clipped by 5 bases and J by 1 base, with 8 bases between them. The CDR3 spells CASSYTGNTEAFF. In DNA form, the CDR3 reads TGCGCCAGCAGCTACACAGGGAACACTGAAGCTTTCTTT.

CDR3 in DNA: TGTGCCAGCTCACCGGTGGCAGGCACGGACGAGCAGTACTTC. Translation gives CASSPVAGTDEQYF. The chain links TRBV18 to TRBJ2-7; no definite D call. Trimming cost V 3 bases and J 5 bases, with 14 bases left between them. Germline CDR1 reads KGHSH; CDR2 reads LQKENI. The CDR3 consists of 14 residues.

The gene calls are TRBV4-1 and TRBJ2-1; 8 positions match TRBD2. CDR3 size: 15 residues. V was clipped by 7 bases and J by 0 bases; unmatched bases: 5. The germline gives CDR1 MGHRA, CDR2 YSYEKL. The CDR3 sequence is CASKGGGSSYNEQFF. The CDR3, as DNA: TGCGCCAGCAAAGGCGGGGGGAGCTCCTACAATGAGCAGTTCTTC.

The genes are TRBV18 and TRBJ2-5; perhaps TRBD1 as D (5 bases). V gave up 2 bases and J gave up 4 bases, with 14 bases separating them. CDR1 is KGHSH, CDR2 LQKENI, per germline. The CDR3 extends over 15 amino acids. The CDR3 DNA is TGTGCCAGCTCACCAAGGGGTGGCGGTGTAGAGACCCAGTACTTC. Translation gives CASSPRGGGVETQYF.